Following are 10 T cell receptor beta chains from one sample sequenced in a study of OX40 agonist ivuxolimab in advanced cancers. TCRdb's copy holds only in-frame clones and misses some; the assay was immunoSEQ multiplex PCR. The sample lists about 65,000 clones; more than 70% were seen once. The sample consisted of CD4+ or CD8+ T cells sorted from blood, taken in a trial of the OX40 agonist ivuxolimab. These receptors were taken from an adult with an advanced solid tumor such as melanoma, head and neck, liver or kidney cancer.

V and J are TRBV7-9 and TRBJ1-1; D remains unclear. CDR3 length: 14 amino acids. Per the germline V gene, CDR1 is SEHNR and CDR2 is FQNEAQ (reference sequence). V lost 3 bases and J 1 base, leaving 9 bases between the germline ends. The CDR3 here is CASSFSRQNTEAFF. For the CDR3, the DNA is TGTGCCAGCAGCTTCAGTCGACAGAACACTGAAGCTTTCTTT.

The genes are TRBV11-3 and TRBJ2-5; TRBD2 aligns across 12 bases. The V gene's germline CDR1 is SGHNT and CDR2 YENEEA. This CDR3 spans 14 amino acids. With 3 bases clipped from V and 9 bases from J, the junction kept 5 bases outside the gene matches. CDR3 sequence (DNA): TGTGCCAGCAGCTTGGCTAGCGGGGGGGCGCCCCAGTACTTC. Translation gives CASSLASGGAPQYF.

This chain connects TRBV6-5 to TRBJ2-7; the D gene is possibly TRBD1 (5 bases). V lost 7 bases, J lost 2 bases, and 18 bases lay in between. The V gene's germline CDR1 is MNHEY and CDR2 SVGAGI. CDR3 length: 15 amino acids. The DNA of the CDR3 is TGTGCCAGCACCAAAAGTGACTTAGGGGCCTACGAGCAGTACTTC. It yields the protein CASTKSDLGAYEQYF.

The rearrangement joins TRBV2 to TRBJ1-1; TRBD1 agrees at 7 bases. This CDR3 has 15 residues. The germline gives CDR1 SNHLY, CDR2 FYNNEI. Trimming at V came to 7 bases and at J to 4 bases, leaving 12 bases not matched to a gene. The CDR3 is CASIAPTGEGTEAFF. For the CDR3, the DNA is TGTGCCAGCATCGCACCCACAGGGGAGGGCACTGAAGCTTTCTTT.

V and J are TRBV30 and TRBJ2-7; no clear D. V lost 0 bases, J lost 6 bases, and 9 bases lay in between. This CDR3 has 12 residues. Germline CDR1 reads GTSNPN; CDR2 reads SVGIG (reference sequence). The CDR3 region has the DNA TGTGCCTGGAGTGTATTTTTCACCGAGCAGTACTTC. It is translated as CAWSVFFTEQYF. Full variable domain (outside the CDR3, taken from reference TRBV30 and TRBJ2-7): SQTIHQWPATLVQPVGSPLSLECTVEGTSNPNLYWYRQAAGRGLQLLFYSVGIGQISSEVPQNLSASRPQDRQFILSSKKLLLSDSGFYLCAWSVFFTEQYFGPGTRLTVT.

The genes are TRBV5-1 and TRBJ2-3, with 7 positions matching TRBD1. The V gene's germline CDR1 is SGHRS and CDR2 YFSETQ. The V and J ends lost 4 bases and 6 bases, in that order; junction bases with no gene match: 8. The CDR3 is 14 residues long. The CDR3 nucleotides are TGCGCCAGCAGCGGACAGGCCACGGGGGATACGCAGTATTTT. Its protein product is CASSGQATGDTQYF. Based on the CDR3 plus reference TRBV5-1 and TRBJ2-3, the full variable domain is KAGVTQTPRYLIKTRGQQVTLSCSPISGHRSVSWYQQTPGQGLQFLFEYFSETQRNKGNFPGRFSGRQFSNSRSEMNVSTLELGDSALYLCASSGQATGDTQYFGPGTRLTVL.

J is TRBJ1-4 and V is TRBV2, with 8 bases identical to TRBD1. V lost 6 bases to trimming and J lost 8 bases; unmatched junction nucleotides: 8. Per the germline V gene, CDR1 is SNHLY and CDR2 is FYNNEI. The length of the CDR3 is 14 residues. CDR3 DNA: TGTGCCAGCAGCGGACAGGGAGGTTCGGAAAAACTGTTTTTT. As protein: CASSGQGGSEKLFF.

In nucleotides, the CDR3 is TGTGCCAGCAGCCCCCGGACAGGGCCCCAGGAGACCCAGTACTTC. Translating it yields CASSPRTGPQETQYF. This chain joins TRBV6-5 and TRBJ2-5; 8 nucleotides line up with TRBD1. This CDR3 comprises 15 residues. Germline assignment: CDR1 MNHEY and CDR2 SVGAGI. Trimming cost V 6 bases and J 5 bases; bases outside gene matches: 11.

V gene TRBV11-1 combines with J gene TRBJ2-5; tentative D call: TRBD2 (6 bases). The CDR3 consists of 13 residues. Germline V gene data show CDR1 as SGHAT and CDR2 as FQDESV (reference sequence). The V end lost 5 bases, the J end lost 1 base, and 8 bases lay between the germline ends. The CDR3 sequence: CASSRDSQETQYF. CDR3 nucleotide sequence: TGTGCCAGCAGCCGGGACTCCCAAGAGACCCAGTACTTC.

This clone appeared once. V and J are TRBV7-6 and TRBJ2-3, with TRBD2 identical over 10 bases. The V segment lost 5 bases and the J segment 6 bases; nucleotides outside the gene matches: 5. The CDR3 sequence is 14 residues long. Germline V gene data show CDR1 as SGHVS and CDR2 as FNYEAQ. CDR3 region: CASSPGLAADTQYF. CDR3 nucleotide sequence: TGTGCCAGCAGCCCAGGACTAGCGGCGGATACGCAGTATTTT.